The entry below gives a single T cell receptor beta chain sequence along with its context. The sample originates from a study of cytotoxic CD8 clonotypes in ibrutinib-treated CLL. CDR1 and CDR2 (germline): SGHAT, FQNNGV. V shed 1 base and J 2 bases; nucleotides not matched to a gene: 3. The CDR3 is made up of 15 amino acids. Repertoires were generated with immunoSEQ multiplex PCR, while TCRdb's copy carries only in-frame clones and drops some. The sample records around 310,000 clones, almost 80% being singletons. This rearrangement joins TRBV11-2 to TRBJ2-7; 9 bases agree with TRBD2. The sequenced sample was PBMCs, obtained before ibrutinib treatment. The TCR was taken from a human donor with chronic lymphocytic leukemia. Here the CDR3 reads CASSLGTSETYEQYF. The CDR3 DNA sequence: TGTGCCAGCAGCTTAGGGACTAGCGAAACCTACGAGCAGTACTTC.